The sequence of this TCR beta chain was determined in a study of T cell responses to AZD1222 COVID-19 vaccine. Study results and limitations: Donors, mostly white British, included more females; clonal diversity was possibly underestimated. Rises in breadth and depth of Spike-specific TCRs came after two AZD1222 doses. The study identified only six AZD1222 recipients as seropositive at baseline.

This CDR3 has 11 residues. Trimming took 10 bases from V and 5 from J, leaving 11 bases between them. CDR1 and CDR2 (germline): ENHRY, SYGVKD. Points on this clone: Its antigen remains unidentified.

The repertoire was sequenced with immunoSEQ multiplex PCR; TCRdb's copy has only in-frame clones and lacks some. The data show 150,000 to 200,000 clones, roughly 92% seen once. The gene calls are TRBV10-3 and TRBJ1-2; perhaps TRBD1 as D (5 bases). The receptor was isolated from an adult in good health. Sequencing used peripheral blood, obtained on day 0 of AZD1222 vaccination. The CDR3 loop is CATKGYYGYTF. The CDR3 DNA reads TGTGCCACGAAGGGGTATTATGGCTACACCTTC.